This is a list of T cell receptor beta chains from one sample in a study of siplizumab effects on memory and regulatory T cells. Generated by immunoSEQ multiplex PCR, the TCRdb table keeps only in-frame clones and is missing some. The table lists about 110,000 clones, over 85% of them singletons. The sample consisted of CD4+ T cells sorted from blood. These receptors were collected from a human donor in good health. CDR3s include the opening cysteine and the closing phenylalanine or tryptophan. A D gene is named only where the DNA matches it firmly. Size tells how often a clone was seen (once, few, many) or the class of an expanded clone, and some rows leave it out.

CDR3 DNA | CDR3 protein | V gene | clone size | D gene | J gene
TGTGCCAGCAGCTACCGTGGGCAGGGGTTCTATGGCTACACCTTC | CASSYRGQGFYGYTF | TRBV6-5 | few | NA | TRBJ1-2
TGTGCCAGCAGCTTCGGTGGGAGCTCTGGGGCCAACGTCCTGACTTTC | CASSFGGSSGANVLTF | TRBV7-6 | NA | NA | TRBJ2-6
TGTGCCATCAGTGAGTCAATGGTAGGGGAGACCCAGTACTTC | CAISESMVGETQYF | TRBV10-3 | NA | NA | TRBJ2-5
TGTGCCAGTAGGACGGGACAGGGGAGGGGCGAGCAGTACTTC | CASRTGQGRGEQYF | TRBV19 | NA | TRBD1 | TRBJ2-7
TGTGCCAGCAGCGTACTGGCATCCGAGCAGTTCTTC | CASSVLASEQFF | TRBV9 | NA | NA | TRBJ2-1
TGCAGCGTTGATGTGGGACTCTCAGATACGCAGTATTTT | CSVDVGLSDTQYF | TRBV29-1 | NA | NA | TRBJ2-3
TGCAGTGCTAGCGAGGAGACCCAGTACTTC | CSASEETQYF | TRBV20-1 | once | NA | TRBJ2-5
TGTGCCAGCAGCCAAGATATGAGGGCGGTAGGGTACGAGCAGTACTTC | CASSQDMRAVGYEQYF | TRBV14 | NA | NA | TRBJ2-7
TGTGCCAGCAGTGAAAATCTGAACACCGGGGAGCTGTTTTTT | CASSENLNTGELFF | TRBV25-1 | NA | NA | TRBJ2-2
TGCGCCAGCAGCTCCGGGACAGTTTCGTCTAATGGCTACACCTTC | CASSSGTVSSNGYTF | TRBV5-1 | NA | TRBD1 | TRBJ1-2
TGTGCCAGCAGCGCAGGGGCCTCCCTCGCCGGATACAATGAGCAGTTCTTC | CASSAGASLAGYNEQFF | TRBV7-9 | NA | NA | TRBJ2-1
TGTGCCAGCAGCAGGGACAGGGACGAGCAGTACTTC | CASSRDRDEQYF | TRBV7-8 | NA | TRBD1 | TRBJ2-7
TGTGCCACCCCGGACACCTCAAACACCGGGGAGCTGTTTTTT | CATPDTSNTGELFF | TRBV19 | NA | NA | TRBJ2-2
TGTGCCAGCAGCTTGGTTCAGGGCTCCTATGGCTACACCTTC | CASSLVQGSYGYTF | TRBV5-4 | NA | NA | TRBJ1-2
TGTGCCAGCAGCTTCGGCGGGAGCTCCTTTTTCTACGAGCAGTACTTC | CASSFGGSSFFYEQYF | TRBV7-8 | NA | TRBD2 | TRBJ2-7
TGCGCCAGCAGGGGCGGAAACACCATATATTTT | CASRGGNTIYF | TRBV5-1 | NA | NA | TRBJ1-3
TGTGCCAGCAGTCGGGGTGGTAAGGGGGAGCTGTTTTTT | CASSRGGKGELFF | TRBV6-5 | NA | NA | TRBJ2-2
TGTGCCAGCAGTCCCGGGATCGAAACCTTAGAGCAGTACTTC | CASSPGIETLEQYF | TRBV27 | NA | NA | TRBJ2-5
TGTGCCAGCAGCTTGGTAGGGGGAGTTCTGGAGACCCAGTACTTC | CASSLVGGVLETQYF | TRBV5-4 | NA | NA | TRBJ2-5
TGTGCCAGCAGCAAAACCAGGGGCGGATTCAATGAGCAGTTCTTC | CASSKTRGGFNEQFF | TRBV7-2 | NA | NA | TRBJ2-1
TGTGCCTGGAGTGGATACAATGAGCAGTTCTTC | CAWSGYNEQFF | TRBV30 | NA | NA | TRBJ2-1
TGTGCCAGCAGCTTGGCCCCCCGCGGCAATTCACCCCTCCACTTT | CASSLAPRGNSPLHF | TRBV7-9 | once | NA | TRBJ1-6
TGTGCCAGCAGCGCAACAGGCGATGGCTACACCTTC | CASSATGDGYTF | TRBV7-2 | once | NA | TRBJ1-2
TGTGCCAGCAGTTTTAACCCCCCGCGGGGGCCCAACTATGGCTACACCTTC | CASSFNPPRGPNYGYTF | TRBV27 | NA | NA | TRBJ1-2
TGTGCCAGCAGCCCCAACAGGGAGGGTGGCTACACCTTC | CASSPNREGGYTF | TRBV7-3 | NA | NA | TRBJ1-2
TGCGCCAGCAGCCGGAAAACAGGGGATAGCAATCAGCCCCAGCATTTT | CASSRKTGDSNQPQHF | TRBV4-1 | NA | TRBD1 | TRBJ1-5
TGTGCCAGCAGCTTACAGTCGAACACTGAAGCTTTCTTT | CASSLQSNTEAFF | TRBV7-9 | few | NA | TRBJ1-1